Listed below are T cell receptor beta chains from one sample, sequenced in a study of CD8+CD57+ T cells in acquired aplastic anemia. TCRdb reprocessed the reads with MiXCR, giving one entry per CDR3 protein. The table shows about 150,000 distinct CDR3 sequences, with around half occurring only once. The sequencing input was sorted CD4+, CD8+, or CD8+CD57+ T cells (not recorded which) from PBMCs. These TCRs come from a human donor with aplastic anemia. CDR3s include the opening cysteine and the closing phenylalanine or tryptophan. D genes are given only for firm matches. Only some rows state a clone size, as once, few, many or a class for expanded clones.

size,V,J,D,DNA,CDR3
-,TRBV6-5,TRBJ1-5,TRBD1,TGTGCCAGCAGTTTCGCAGGGGGGCCGAATCAGCCCCAGCATTTT,CASSFAGGPNQPQHF
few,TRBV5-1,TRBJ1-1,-,TGCGCCAGCACCCCTCCTGGGGGTCCCGAAGCTTTCTTT,CASTPPGGPEAFF
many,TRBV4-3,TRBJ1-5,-,TGCGCCAGCAGCCAAGAAACAAATCAGCCCCAGCATTTT,CASSQETNQPQHF
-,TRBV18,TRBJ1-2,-,TGTGCCAGCTCCCCTTTGAGGGCCTATGGCTACACCTTC,CASSPLRAYGYTF
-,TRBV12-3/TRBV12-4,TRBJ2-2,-,TGTGCCAGCGGACTTAGCACCGGGGAGCTGTTTTTT,CASGLSTGELFF
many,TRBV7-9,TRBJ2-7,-,TGTGCCAGCAGCGCCGTGGGCGAGCAGTACTTC,CASSAVGEQYF
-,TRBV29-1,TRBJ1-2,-,TGCAGCGTTGCCCACCCTTCCGAGGACTATGGCTACGCCTTC,CSVAHPSEDYGYAF
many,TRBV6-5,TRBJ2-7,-,TGTGCCAGATACGGACCAACAATCTCCTACGAGCAGTACTTC,CARYGPTISYEQYF
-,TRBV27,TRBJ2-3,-,TGTGCCAGCAGTTTACAGGGGGGGCCTTACAATGAGCAGTATTTT,CASSLQGGPYNEQYF
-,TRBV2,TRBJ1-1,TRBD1,TGTGCCAGGGGGTTCGACAGGGGCTCTGAAGCTTTCTTT,CARGFDRGSEAFF
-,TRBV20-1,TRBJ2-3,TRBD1,TGCAGTGCTAGTAGGACAGGGCAGTTTAGCACAGATACGCAGTATTTT,CSASRTGQFSTDTQYF